A selection of T cell receptor beta chains follows, all from one sample in a study of T cell responses to AZD1222 COVID-19 vaccine. Profiled with immunoSEQ multiplex PCR; TCRdb holds only in-frame clones, not every one. The sample holds fewer than 120,000 clones, about 95% seen once. Source: peripheral blood, taken 28 days after the second AZD1222 dose. Every receptor here comes from an adult who received the AZD1222 COVID-19 vaccine. The CDR3 runs from the conserved cysteine through the conserved F or W. A D gene is named only where the DNA matches it firmly. Some rows mark clone size as missing; the rest say once, few, many or name a class of expanded clone.

V gene	clone size	D gene	J gene	CDR3 protein	CDR3 DNA
TRBV6-5	-	-	TRBJ2-7	CASTRDPSSYEQYF	TGTGCCAGCACTCGGGACCCTAGCTCCTACGAGCAGTACTTC
TRBV27	-	-	TRBJ2-3	CASSVRSDTQYF	TGTGCCAGCAGCGTAAGGTCAGATACGCAGTATTTT
TRBV25-1	-	TRBD1	TRBJ1-1	CASSEVGTGRFF	TGTGCCAGCAGTGAGGTGGGGACAGGAAGGTTCTTT
TRBV7-2	-	-	TRBJ2-1	CASSSAWGLDNEQFF	TGTGCCAGCAGCTCCGCCTGGGGACTCGACAATGAGCAGTTCTTC
TRBV3-1/TRBV3-2	-	-	TRBJ2-7	CASSDGGGPTYEQYF	TGTGCCAGCAGCGACGGCGGGGGCCCTACCTACGAGCAGTACTTC
TRBV5-5	-	TRBD2	TRBJ2-7	CASAGLAVPYEQYF	TGTGCCAGCGCGGGACTAGCGGTCCCCTACGAGCAGTACTTC
TRBV19	-	TRBD2	TRBJ2-1	CASSYGGGSNKQFF	TGTGCCAGTAGTTATGGGGGGGGGTCGAACAAGCAGTTCTTC
TRBV6-5	-	-	TRBJ1-1	CASSPDRKTEAFF	TGTGCCAGCAGTCCCGACAGGAAAACTGAAGCTTTCTTT
TRBV5-1	-	-	TRBJ1-3	CASSLVALGVGSGNTIYF	TGCGCCAGCAGCTTGGTGGCTCTGGGGGTAGGCTCTGGAAACACCATATATTTT
TRBV7-2	-	-	TRBJ2-7	CASSLAGPYEQYF	TGTGCCAGCAGCTTAGCCGGACCCTACGAGCAGTACTTC
TRBV9	-	-	TRBJ1-2	CASSSPIEGGFYGYTF	TGTGCCAGCAGCTCACCTATAGAAGGAGGATTCTATGGCTACACCTTC
TRBV11-2	-	-	TRBJ1-4	CASSSLRDGKLFF	TGTGCCAGCAGCTCTCTCAGGGATGGAAAACTGTTTTTT
TRBV7-8	few	-	TRBJ1-1	CASSLRDRDTEAFF	TGTGCCAGCAGCCTAAGGGACCGCGACACTGAAGCTTTCTTT
TRBV10-2	few	-	TRBJ1-1	CASSGATEAFF	TGCGCCAGCAGTGGGGCCACTGAAGCTTTCTTT
TRBV6-5	-	TRBD1	TRBJ2-1	CASSNRGYEQFF	TGTGCCAGCAGTAACAGGGGTTATGAGCAGTTCTTC
TRBV6-5	-	-	TRBJ1-2	CATTRGGNPNYGYTF	TGTGCCACTACACGGGGCGGGAACCCTAACTATGGCTACACCTTC
TRBV5-1	-	TRBD2	TRBJ2-7	CASSLGREGSEQYF	TGCGCCAGCAGCTTGGGCCGGGAGGGCTCCGAGCAGTACTTC
TRBV3-1/TRBV3-2	-	-	TRBJ1-1	CASSQGPLFRELAFF	TGTGCCAGCAGCCAAGGCCCCCTCTTCAGGGAGCTAGCTTTCTTT
TRBV5-4	-	-	TRBJ2-2	CASSQIDYYYNTGELFF	TGTGCCAGCAGCCAAATAGACTACTACTACAACACCGGGGAGCTGTTTTTT
TRBV4-1	-	-	TRBJ2-1	CASSPQTVNEQFF	TGCGCCAGCAGCCCGCAGACGGTAAATGAGCAGTTCTTC
TRBV24-1	once	TRBD1	TRBJ2-1	CATSGGGDRVHNEQFF	TGTGCCACCAGTGGTGGAGGTGACAGGGTCCACAATGAGCAGTTCTTC
TRBV7-9	-	-	TRBJ1-5	CASSPPPLEGLNQPQHF	TGTGCCAGCAGCCCACCCCCCCTCGAGGGATTAAATCAGCCCCAGCATTTT
TRBV5-1	-	TRBD1	TRBJ1-2	CASSPSPGQEFYGYTF	TGCGCCAGCAGCCCTTCTCCGGGACAGGAGTTTTATGGCTACACCTTC
TRBV5-1	-	-	TRBJ1-2	CASSLDGGIASYGYTF	TGCGCCAGCAGCTTAGATGGGGGGATAGCTTCCTATGGCTACACCTTC
TRBV12-3/TRBV12-4	-	-	TRBJ2-1	CASSFINEQFF	TGTGCCAGCAGTTTCATCAATGAGCAGTTCTTC
TRBV9	-	TRBD2	TRBJ2-3	CASSVQAGITDTQYF	TGTGCCAGCAGCGTACAAGCGGGAATTACAGATACGCAGTATTTT
TRBV19	-	TRBD1	TRBJ1-2	CASSIDSGTDYGYTF	TGTGCCAGTAGTATAGATTCCGGGACAGACTATGGCTACACCTTC
TRBV4-1	-	-	TRBJ2-7	CASSQSNGLTGEGSYEQYF	TGCGCCAGCAGCCAATCTAACGGCCTGACGGGAGAGGGAAGCTACGAGCAGTACTTC
TRBV7-2	few	-	TRBJ1-1	CASSLGGFNTEAFF	TGTGCCAGCAGCTTAGGGGGGTTCAACACTGAAGCTTTCTTT
TRBV12-3/TRBV12-4	-	-	TRBJ1-4	CASSRSTNEKLFF	TGTGCCAGCAGCAGATCAACTAATGAAAAACTGTTTTTT
TRBV6-1	-	TRBD1	TRBJ1-2	CASSETGTGGGYTF	TGTGCCAGCAGTGAGACCGGGACAGGGGGTGGCTACACCTTC
TRBV9	-	-	TRBJ1-2	CASSVDGISF	TGTGCCAGCAGCGTAGACGGGATCTCATTC
TRBV5-8	once	-	TRBJ1-5	CASSPRAFGQPQHF	TGTGCCAGCAGCCCTAGGGCGTTTGGACAGCCCCAGCATTTT
TRBV6-1	-	-	TRBJ1-5	CASSEWVVAGDQPQHF	TGTGCCAGCAGTGAATGGGTTGTGGCAGGGGATCAGCCCCAGCATTTT
TRBV6-5	-	TRBD1	TRBJ1-2	CASSPLTGEGYTF	TGTGCCAGCAGCCCGCTGACAGGGGAGGGCTACACCTTC
TRBV19	-	-	TRBJ1-2	CASRRGLQNYGYTF	TGTGCCAGTAGAAGGGGATTACAGAACTATGGCTACACCTTC
TRBV3-1/TRBV3-2	-	-	TRBJ1-2	CASSQEAGGNYGYTF	TGTGCCAGCAGCCAAGAAGCGGGTGGCAACTATGGCTACACCTTC
TRBV12-3/TRBV12-4	-	-	TRBJ1-1	CASSPQATLEAFF	TGTGCCAGCAGTCCACAAGCCACCTTGGAAGCTTTCTTT
TRBV2	few	-	TRBJ1-1	CASRGRQTLNTEAFF	TGTGCCAGCAGAGGTCGACAGACTTTGAACACTGAAGCTTTCTTT
TRBV12-5	-	-	TRBJ1-3	CASGSSFNRVHSGNTIYF	TGTGCTAGTGGTTCATCTTTCAACCGGGTCCATTCTGGAAACACCATATATTTT
TRBV5-1	-	TRBD1	TRBJ1-2	CASSFNQGALGYTF	TGCGCCAGCAGCTTTAATCAGGGGGCGCTGGGCTACACCTTC
TRBV10-2	-	TRBD1	TRBJ1-2	CASRRGRSYGYTF	TGCGCCAGCAGAAGGGGGCGCAGCTATGGCTACACCTTC
TRBV5-6	-	TRBD1	TRBJ2-2	CASSPTGASKRELFF	TGTGCCAGCAGCCCAACAGGGGCGAGTAAGCGGGAGCTGTTTTTT
TRBV7-8	-	-	TRBJ2-2	CASSLAAATGELFF	TGTGCCAGCAGCTTAGCGGCAGCCACCGGGGAGCTGTTTTTT
TRBV15	-	TRBD2	TRBJ2-7	CATSIGSGSYEQYF	TGTGCCACCAGCATAGGTAGCGGGAGTTACGAGCAGTACTTC
TRBV4-1	-	TRBD1	TRBJ2-7	CASSQPTGREQYF	TGCGCCAGCAGCCAGCCGACAGGGCGCGAGCAGTACTTC
TRBV30	-	-	TRBJ2-6	CAWSGTPRSGANVLTF	TGTGCCTGGAGCGGGACACCTCGCTCTGGGGCCAACGTCCTGACTTTC
TRBV18	once	TRBD1	TRBJ1-4	CASSPGTGGGYEKLFF	TGTGCCAGCTCCCCCGGGACAGGGGGCGGGTATGAAAAACTGTTTTTT